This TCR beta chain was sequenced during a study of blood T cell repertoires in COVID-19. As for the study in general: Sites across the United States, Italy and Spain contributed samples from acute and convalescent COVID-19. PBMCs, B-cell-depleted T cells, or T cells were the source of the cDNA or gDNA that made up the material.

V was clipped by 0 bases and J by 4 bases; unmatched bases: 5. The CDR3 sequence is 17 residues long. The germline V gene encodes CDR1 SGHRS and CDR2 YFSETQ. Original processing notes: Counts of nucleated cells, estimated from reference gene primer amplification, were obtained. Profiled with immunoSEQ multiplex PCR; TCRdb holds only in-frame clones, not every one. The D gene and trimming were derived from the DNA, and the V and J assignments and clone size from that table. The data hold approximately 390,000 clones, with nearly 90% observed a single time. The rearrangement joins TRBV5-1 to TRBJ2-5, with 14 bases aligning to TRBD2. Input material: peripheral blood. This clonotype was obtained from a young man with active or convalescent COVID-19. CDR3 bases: TGCGCCAGCAGCTTGGCCGGGACTAGCGGGGGAAGAGAGACCCAGTACTTC. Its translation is CASSLAGTSGGRETQYF.